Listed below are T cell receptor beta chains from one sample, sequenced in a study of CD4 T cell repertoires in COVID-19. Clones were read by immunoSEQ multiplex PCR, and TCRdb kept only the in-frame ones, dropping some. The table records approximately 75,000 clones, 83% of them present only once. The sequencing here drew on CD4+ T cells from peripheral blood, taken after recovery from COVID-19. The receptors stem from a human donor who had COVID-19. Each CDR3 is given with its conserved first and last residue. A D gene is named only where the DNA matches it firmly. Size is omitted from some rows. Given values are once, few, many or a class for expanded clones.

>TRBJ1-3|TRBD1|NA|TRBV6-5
CASIRQGTGNTIYF
TGTGCCAGTATACGACAGGGAACTGGAAACACCATATATTTT
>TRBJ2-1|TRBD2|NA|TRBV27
CASSSPSLAGEDNEQFF
TGTGCCAGCAGTTCCCCATCTCTAGCGGGAGAGGACAATGAGCAGTTCTTC
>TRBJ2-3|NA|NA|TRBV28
CASGKGSTDTQYF
TGTGCCAGCGGAAAGGGAAGCACAGATACGCAGTATTTT
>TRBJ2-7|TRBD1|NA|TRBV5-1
CASSPGQGAYEQYF
TGCGCCAGCAGCCCAGGACAGGGGGCGTACGAGCAGTACTTC
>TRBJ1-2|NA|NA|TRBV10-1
CASSATGSYGYTF
TGCGCCAGCAGTGCTACAGGATCCTATGGCTACACCTTC
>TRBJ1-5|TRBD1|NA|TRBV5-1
CASSLGSGGSQPQHF
TGCGCCAGCAGCTTGGGTTCAGGGGGTAGTCAGCCCCAGCATTTT
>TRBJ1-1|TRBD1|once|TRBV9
CASSVGDRSTEAFF
TGTGCCAGCAGCGTAGGGGACAGGAGTACTGAAGCTTTCTTT
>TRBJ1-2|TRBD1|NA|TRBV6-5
CASSGTGGFGYTF
TGTGCCAGCAGCGGGACAGGGGGTTTTGGCTACACCTTC
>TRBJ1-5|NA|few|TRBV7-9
CASSLTEHQPQHF
TGTGCCAGCAGCTTAACGGAGCATCAGCCCCAGCATTTT
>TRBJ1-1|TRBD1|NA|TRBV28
CASRDRGKVTEAFF
TGTGCCAGCCGCGACAGGGGGAAGGTAACTGAAGCTTTCTTT
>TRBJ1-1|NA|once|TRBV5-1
CASSWGGAMNTEAFF
TGCGCCAGCAGCTGGGGAGGGGCTATGAACACTGAAGCTTTCTTT
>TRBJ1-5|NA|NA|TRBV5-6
CASSVDRSGQPQHF
TGTGCCAGCAGCGTTGACCGGTCCGGTCAGCCCCAGCATTTT
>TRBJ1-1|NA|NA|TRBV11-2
CASSLVILNTEAFF
TGTGCCAGCAGCTTAGTTATACTGAACACTGAAGCTTTCTTT
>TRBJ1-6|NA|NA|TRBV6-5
CASRQMTDNNSPLHF
TGTGCCAGCAGACAAATGACAGACAATAATTCACCCCTCCACTTT